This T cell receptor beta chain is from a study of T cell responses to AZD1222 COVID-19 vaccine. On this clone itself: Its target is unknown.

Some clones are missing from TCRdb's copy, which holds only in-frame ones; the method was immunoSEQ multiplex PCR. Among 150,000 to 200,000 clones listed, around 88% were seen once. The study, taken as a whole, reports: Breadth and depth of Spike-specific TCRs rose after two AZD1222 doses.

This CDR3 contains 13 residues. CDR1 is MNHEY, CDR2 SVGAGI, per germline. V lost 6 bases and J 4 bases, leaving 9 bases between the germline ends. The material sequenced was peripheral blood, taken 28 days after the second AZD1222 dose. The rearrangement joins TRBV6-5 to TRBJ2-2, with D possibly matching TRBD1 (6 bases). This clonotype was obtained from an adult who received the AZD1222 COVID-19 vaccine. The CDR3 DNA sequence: TGTGCCAGCAGCTACAGGGCCACCGGGGAGCTGTTTTTT. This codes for CASSYRATGELFF.